What follows is one TCR beta chain and its context. Germline CDR1 and CDR2: MRHNA and SNTAGT. The CDR3 runs 16 residues. V was clipped by 3 bases and J by 4 bases; unmatched bases: 8. This sample is drawn from a study of blood T cell repertoires in COVID-19. The overall study: PBMCs, B-cell-depleted T cells, or T cells provided the cDNA or gDNA that made up the material.

As processed by the authors: Estimation of nucleated cell counts relied on the amplification of reference gene primers. The repertoire was sequenced with immunoSEQ multiplex PCR; TCRdb's copy has only in-frame clones and lacks some. V, J and clone size derive from that table, while D and trimming were established from the DNA sequence. The sample has fewer than 450,000 clones; about 90% are singletons. Material for sequencing was peripheral blood. This receptor was taken from a woman younger than 30 who had recovered from COVID-19. The rearrangement uses TRBV6-4 and TRBJ2-1, with TRBD2 identical over 8 bases. The CDR3 nucleotides are TGTGCCAGCAGTGAACGGAGCGGGAGCCTTTACAATGAGCAGTTCTTC. As protein: CASSERSGSLYNEQFF.